Listed here are 8 T cell receptor beta chains from one sample, sequenced in a study of molecular identifiers for immune sequencing clone quantification. Via MiXCR, TCRdb re-called the PCR reads, giving one row per CDR3 protein. The data show about half a million distinct CDR3 sequences, with less than 30% seen just once and 0.76% held by the top ten. Sequencing was done on a sample of naive CD8+ T cells from blood, with Jurkat cell RNA spiked in. Subset in this sample: FACS-sorted CD8+CD4-CCR7+CD45RA+ naive T cells. The receptors were sampled from a human donor in good health. Some libraries in this study had Jurkat cell RNA spiked in.

V and J are TRBV27 and TRBJ2-2, with unresolved D. CDR1 MNHEY and CDR2 SMNVEV come from the germline V gene (reference sequence). V dropped 1 base and J dropped 0 bases, with 12 bases sitting between them. This CDR3 spans 17 amino acids. DNA for the CDR3: TGTGCCAGCAGTTTATTGGTCCCGCGACCGAACACCGGGGAGCTGTTTTTT. It encodes CASSLLVPRPNTGELFF.

This sequence joins TRBV12-3 or TRBV12-4 and TRBJ2-5; TRBD1 is a possible D gene (6 bases). V was trimmed by 5 bases and J by 4 bases, leaving 14 bases between them. This CDR3 comprises 14 residues. CDR3 nucleotides: TGTGCCAGCAGTCTACAGGGATCTGTAGAGACCCAGTACTTC. Translation gives CASSLQGSVETQYF.

Concerning this clonotype: This may be a read error, as it is one base from a much larger clone. This chain joins TRBV12-3 or TRBV12-4 and TRBJ1-5; TRBD1 might be the D (6 bases). CDR3 length equals 15 residues. CDR3 sequence: CASSLSGGQGQPHHF. In nucleotides, the CDR3 is TGTGCCAGCAGTTTGAGCGGGGGCCAGGGCCAGCCCCATCATTTT.

This clonotype was counted at least ten times. The J gene is TRBJ2-1, the V gene TRBV7-9; D possibly corresponds to TRBD1 (8 bases). The CDR3 contains 16 residues. The germline V gene encodes CDR1 SEHNR and CDR2 FQNEAQ (reference sequence). V was pared by 6 bases and J by 2 bases, with 17 bases between. The CDR3: CASSPRTGTTYNEQFF. CDR3 bases: TGTGCCAGCAGTCCAAGGACAGGGACTACCTACAATGAGCAGTTCTTC.

This chain joins TRBV27 and TRBJ2-7; tentatively, D is TRBD1 (6 bases). CDR1 and CDR2 from the germline V gene are MNHEY and SMNVEV (reference sequence). Trimming pared 5 bases from V and 0 bases from J, leaving 14 bases between. The CDR3 covers 15 residues. The CDR3 sequence: CASSPKDSYSYEQYF. Written as DNA, the CDR3 is TGTGCCAGCAGTCCCAAGGACAGTTACTCCTACGAGCAGTACTTC.

A few counts support this clonotype. CDR3 loop: CASSYSGATEAFF. CDR3 bases: TGTGCCAGCAGTTACTCGGGGGCCACTGAAGCTTTCTTT. The chain employs TRBV6-2 or TRBV6-3 and TRBJ1-1; D might be TRBD1 (6 bases). Trimming removed 0 bases from V and 4 bases from J, with 6 bases in between. CDR1 and CDR2 (germline): MNHEY, SVGEGT. The CDR3 contains 13 residues.

In this sample, this clonotype turned up once. The chain links TRBV7-3 to TRBJ2-7, with 10 bases identical to TRBD2. Per germline, CDR1 SGHTA and CDR2 FQGTGA. The junction had 9 bases not matched to a gene; V was cut back by 5 bases and J by 5 bases. The CDR3 sequence is 15 residues long. The CDR3 region has the DNA TGTGCCAGCAGCCCCGTGCCTAGCGGGAGCCACGAGCAGTACTTC. It specifies CASSPVPSGSHEQYF.

There are many counts of this clonotype. This chain joins TRBV5-6 and TRBJ1-3, with no clear D. Germline CDR1 SGHDT, CDR2 YYEEEE. This CDR3 has 20 amino acids. V lost 3 bases to trimming and J lost 0 bases, with 25 bases between them. The CDR3 sequence: CASSSPNYQSDGTSGNTIYF. DNA of the CDR3: TGTGCCAGCAGCTCTCCTAATTACCAATCTGACGGAACCTCTGGAAACACCATATATTTT.